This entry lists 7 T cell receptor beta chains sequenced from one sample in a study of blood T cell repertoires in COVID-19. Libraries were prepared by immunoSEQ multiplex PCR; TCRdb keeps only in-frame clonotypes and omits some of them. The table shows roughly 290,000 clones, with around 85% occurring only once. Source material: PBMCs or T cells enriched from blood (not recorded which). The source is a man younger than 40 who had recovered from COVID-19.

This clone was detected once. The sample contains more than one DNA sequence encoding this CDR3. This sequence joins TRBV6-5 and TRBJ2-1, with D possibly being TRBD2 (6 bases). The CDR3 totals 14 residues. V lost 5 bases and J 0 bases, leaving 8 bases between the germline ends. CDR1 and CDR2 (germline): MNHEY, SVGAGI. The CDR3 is CASSRRGSYNEQFF. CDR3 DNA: TGTGCCAGCAGTCGGAGGGGCTCCTACAATGAGCAGTTCTTC.

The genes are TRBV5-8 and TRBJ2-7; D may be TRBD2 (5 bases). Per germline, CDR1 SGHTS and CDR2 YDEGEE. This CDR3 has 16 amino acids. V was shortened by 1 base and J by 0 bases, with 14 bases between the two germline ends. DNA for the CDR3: TGTGCCAGCAGCTTGTCCTGGACTGGCCTCTCCTACGAGCAGTACTTC. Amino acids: CASSLSWTGLSYEQYF.

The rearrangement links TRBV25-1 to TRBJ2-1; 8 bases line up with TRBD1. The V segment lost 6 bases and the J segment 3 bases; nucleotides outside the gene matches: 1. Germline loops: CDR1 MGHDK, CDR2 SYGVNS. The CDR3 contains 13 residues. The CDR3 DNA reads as TGTGCCAGCAGGGACAGGGACTACAATGAGCAGTTCTTC. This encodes CASRDRDYNEQFF.

As DNA, the CDR3 is TGTGCCGGACAGGGACCGGACTCCTACAATGAGCAGTTCTTC. This encodes CAGQGPDSYNEQFF. The chain combines TRBV2 with TRBJ2-1; 8 nucleotides align to TRBD1. The V gene's germline CDR1 is SNHLY and CDR2 FYNNEI. The CDR3 consists of 14 residues. V trimming: 11 bases; J trimming: 0 bases; junction bases outside the gene matches: 6.

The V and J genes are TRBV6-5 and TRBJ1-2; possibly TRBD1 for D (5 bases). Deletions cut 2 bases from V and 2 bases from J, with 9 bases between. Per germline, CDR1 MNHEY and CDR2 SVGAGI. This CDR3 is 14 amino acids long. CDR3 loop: CASSYRGGNYGYTF. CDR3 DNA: TGTGCCAGCAGTTACCGGGGGGGGAACTATGGCTACACCTTC.

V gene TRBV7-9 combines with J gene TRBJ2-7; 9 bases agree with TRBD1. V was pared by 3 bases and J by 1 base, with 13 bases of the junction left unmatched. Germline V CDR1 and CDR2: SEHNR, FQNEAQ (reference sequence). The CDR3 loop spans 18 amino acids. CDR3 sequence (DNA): TGTGCCAGCAGCTTTACAAGGGACAGGGCCCAACTTTCCTACGAGCAGTACTTC. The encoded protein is CASSFTRDRAQLSYEQYF. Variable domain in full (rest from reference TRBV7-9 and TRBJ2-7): DTGVSQNPRHKITKRGQNVTFRCDPISEHNRLYWYRQTLGQGPEFLTYFQNEAQLEKSRLLSDRFSAERPKGSFSTLEIQRTEQGDSAMYLCASSFTRDRAQLSYEQYFGPGTRLTVT.

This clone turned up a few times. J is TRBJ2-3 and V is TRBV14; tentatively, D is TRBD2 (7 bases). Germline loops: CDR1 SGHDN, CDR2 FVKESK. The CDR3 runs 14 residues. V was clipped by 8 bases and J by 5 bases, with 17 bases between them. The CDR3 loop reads CASQQRGAGDTQYF. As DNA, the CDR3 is TGTGCCAGCCAACAACGGGGGGCTGGAGATACGCAGTATTTT.